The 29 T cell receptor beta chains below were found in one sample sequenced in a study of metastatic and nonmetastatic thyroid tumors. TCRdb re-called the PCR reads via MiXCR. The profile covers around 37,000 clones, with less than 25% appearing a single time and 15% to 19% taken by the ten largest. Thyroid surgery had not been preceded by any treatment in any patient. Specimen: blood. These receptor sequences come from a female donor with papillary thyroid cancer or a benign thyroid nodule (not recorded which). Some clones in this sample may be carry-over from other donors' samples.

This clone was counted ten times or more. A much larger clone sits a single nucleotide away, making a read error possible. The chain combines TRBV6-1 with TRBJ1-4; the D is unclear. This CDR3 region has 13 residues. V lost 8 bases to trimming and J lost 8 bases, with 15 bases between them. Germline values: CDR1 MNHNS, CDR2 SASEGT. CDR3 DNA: TGTGCCAGCGGTGCGGGAACAGCGGAAAAACTGTTTTTT. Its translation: CASGAGTAEKLFF.

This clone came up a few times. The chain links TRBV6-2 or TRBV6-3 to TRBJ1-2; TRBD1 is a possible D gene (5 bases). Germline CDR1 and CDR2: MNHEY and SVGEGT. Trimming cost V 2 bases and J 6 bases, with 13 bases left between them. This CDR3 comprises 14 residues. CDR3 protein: CASSYSSGPNGYTF. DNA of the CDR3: TGTGCCAGCAGTTACAGCTCAGGGCCCAATGGCTACACCTTC.

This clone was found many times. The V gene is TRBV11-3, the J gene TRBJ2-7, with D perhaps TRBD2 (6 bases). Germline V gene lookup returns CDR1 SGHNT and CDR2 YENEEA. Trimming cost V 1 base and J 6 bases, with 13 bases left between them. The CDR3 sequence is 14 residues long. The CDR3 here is CASSLGVQGGEQYF. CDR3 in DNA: TGTGCCAGCAGCTTAGGGGTCCAGGGAGGCGAGCAGTACTTC.

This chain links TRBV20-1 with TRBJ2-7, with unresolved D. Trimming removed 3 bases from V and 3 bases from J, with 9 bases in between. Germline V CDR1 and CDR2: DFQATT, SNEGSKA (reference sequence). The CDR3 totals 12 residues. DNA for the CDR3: TGCAGTGCTAGCACAAATAGCTACGAGCAGTACTTC. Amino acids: CSASTNSYEQYF.

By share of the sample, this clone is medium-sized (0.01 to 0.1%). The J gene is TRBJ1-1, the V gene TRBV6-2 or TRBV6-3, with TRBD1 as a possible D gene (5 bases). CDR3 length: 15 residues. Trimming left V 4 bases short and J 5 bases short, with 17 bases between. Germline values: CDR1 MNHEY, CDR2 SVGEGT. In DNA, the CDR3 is TGTGCCAGCAGTTCCGCCGGCAGGGTGAGTACTGAAGCTTTCTTT. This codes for CASSSAGRVSTEAFF.

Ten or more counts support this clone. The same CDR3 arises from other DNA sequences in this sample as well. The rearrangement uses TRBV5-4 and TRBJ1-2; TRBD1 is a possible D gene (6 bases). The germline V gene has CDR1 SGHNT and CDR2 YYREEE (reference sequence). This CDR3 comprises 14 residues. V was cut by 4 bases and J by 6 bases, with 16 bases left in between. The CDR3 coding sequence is TGTGCCAGCAGCCGCGGGAGGGAGGGGGATGGCTACACCTTC. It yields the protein CASSRGREGDGYTF.

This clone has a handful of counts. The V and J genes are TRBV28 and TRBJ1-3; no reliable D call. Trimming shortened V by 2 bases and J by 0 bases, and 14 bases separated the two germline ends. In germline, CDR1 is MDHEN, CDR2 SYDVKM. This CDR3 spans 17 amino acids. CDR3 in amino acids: CASSLGRATGSGNTIYF. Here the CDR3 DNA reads TGTGCCAGCAGTTTAGGTCGGGCAACCGGCTCTGGAAACACCATATATTTT.

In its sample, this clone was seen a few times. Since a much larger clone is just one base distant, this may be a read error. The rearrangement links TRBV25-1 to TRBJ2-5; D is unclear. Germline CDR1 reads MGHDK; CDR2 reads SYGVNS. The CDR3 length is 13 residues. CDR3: CACSPLVQETKYF. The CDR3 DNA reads TGTGCCTGCAGTCCTTTGGTCCAAGAGACCAAGTACTTC.

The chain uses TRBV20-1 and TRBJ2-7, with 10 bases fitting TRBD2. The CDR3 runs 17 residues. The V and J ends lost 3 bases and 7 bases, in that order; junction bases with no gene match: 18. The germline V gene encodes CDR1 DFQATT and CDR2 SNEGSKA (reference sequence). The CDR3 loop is CSARPNYYLAGAGEQYF. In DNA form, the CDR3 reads TGCAGTGCTAGGCCCAACTACTATCTAGCGGGAGCGGGTGAGCAGTACTTC.

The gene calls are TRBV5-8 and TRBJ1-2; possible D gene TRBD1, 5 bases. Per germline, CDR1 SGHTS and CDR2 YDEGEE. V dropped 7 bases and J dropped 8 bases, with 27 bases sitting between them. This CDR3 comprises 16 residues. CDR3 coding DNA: TGTGCCAGCGGCTACGACCGGACATGGGCTACTGACGGCTACACCTTC. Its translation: CASGYDRTWATDGYTF.

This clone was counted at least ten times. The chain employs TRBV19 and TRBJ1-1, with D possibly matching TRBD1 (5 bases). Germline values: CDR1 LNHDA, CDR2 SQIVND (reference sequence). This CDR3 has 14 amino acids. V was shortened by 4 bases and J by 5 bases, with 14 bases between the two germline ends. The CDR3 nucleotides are TGTGCCAGTAGTAGAGGGGTCGGGGGGACTGAAGCTTTCTTT. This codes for CASSRGVGGTEAFF.

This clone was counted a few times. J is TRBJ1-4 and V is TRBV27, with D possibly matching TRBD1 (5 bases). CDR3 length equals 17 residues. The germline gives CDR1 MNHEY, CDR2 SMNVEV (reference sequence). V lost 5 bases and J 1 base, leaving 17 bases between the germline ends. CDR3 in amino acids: CASSRLGAGKTNEKLFF. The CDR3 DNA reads TGTGCCAGCAGTCGCTTAGGGGCCGGGAAAACTAATGAAAAACTGTTTTTT. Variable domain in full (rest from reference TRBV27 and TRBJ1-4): EAQVTQNPRYLITVTGKKLTVTCSQNMNHEYMSWYRQDPGLGLRQIYYSMNVEVTDKGDVPEGYKVSRKEKRNFPLILESPSPNQTSLYFCASSRLGAGKTNEKLFFGSGTQLSVL.

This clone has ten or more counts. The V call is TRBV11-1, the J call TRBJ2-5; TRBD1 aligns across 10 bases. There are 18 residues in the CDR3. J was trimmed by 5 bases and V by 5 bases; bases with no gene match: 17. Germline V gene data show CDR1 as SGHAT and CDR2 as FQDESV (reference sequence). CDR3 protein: CASSNLLGQGIRWETQYF. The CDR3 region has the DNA TGTGCCAGCAGCAACCTTCTGGGACAGGGGATCCGGTGGGAGACCCAGTACTTC.

Written as DNA, the CDR3 is TGCGCCAGCAGCTTGGATGGGTCGGCGAACACCGGGGAGCTGTTTTTT. It codes for CASSLDGSANTGELFF. The rearrangement joins TRBV5-1 to TRBJ2-2; D is unclear. Per the germline V gene, CDR1 is SGHRS and CDR2 is YFSETQ. Deletions cut 0 bases from V and 0 bases from J, with 9 bases between. This CDR3 region has 16 residues.

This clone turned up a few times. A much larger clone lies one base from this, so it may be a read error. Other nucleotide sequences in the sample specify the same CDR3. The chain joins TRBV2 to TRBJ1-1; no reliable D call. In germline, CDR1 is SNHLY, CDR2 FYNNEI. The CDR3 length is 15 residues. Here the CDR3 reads CASSEAAPRNTEAFF. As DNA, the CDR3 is TGTGCCAGCAGTGAAGCGGCACCCCGGAACACTGAGGCTTTCTTT.

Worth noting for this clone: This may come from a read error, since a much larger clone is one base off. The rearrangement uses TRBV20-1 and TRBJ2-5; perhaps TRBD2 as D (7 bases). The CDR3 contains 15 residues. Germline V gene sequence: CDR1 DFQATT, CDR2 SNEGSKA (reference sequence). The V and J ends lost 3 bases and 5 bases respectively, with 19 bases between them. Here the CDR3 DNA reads TGCAGTGCTAGCCACTCCGGGGGGCGTGAGGAGACCCAGTACTTC. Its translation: CSASHSGGREETQYF.

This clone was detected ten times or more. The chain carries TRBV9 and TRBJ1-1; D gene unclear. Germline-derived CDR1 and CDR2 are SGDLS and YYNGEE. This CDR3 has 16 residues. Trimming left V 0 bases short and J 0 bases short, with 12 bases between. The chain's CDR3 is CASSVEDGPMNTEAFF. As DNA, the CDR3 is TGTGCCAGCAGCGTAGAGGACGGACCGATGAACACTGAAGCTTTCTTT.

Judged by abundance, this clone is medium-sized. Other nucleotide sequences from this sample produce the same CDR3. This chain's CDR3 is CASSVWQNTGELFF. DNA of the CDR3: TGTGCCAGCAGTGTGTGGCAGAACACCGGGGAGCTGTTTTTT. The chain links TRBV6-1 to TRBJ2-2; D uncertain. Deletions cut 4 bases from V and 1 base from J, with 7 bases between. CDR1 MNHNS and CDR2 SASEGT come from the germline V gene. The CDR3 is made up of 14 amino acids.

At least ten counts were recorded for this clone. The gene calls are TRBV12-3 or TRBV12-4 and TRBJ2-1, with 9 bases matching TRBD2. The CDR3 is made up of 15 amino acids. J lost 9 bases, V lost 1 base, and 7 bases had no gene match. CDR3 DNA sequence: TGTGCCAGCAGTTTAGAAGCGGGAGGCATGGGTGAGCAGTTCTTC. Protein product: CASSLEAGGMGEQFF.

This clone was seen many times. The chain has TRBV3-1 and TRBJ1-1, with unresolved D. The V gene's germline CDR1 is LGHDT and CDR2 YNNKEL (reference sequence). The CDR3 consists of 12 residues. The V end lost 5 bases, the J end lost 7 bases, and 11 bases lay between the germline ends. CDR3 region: CASSEGRGEAFF. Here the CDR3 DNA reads TGTGCCAGCAGCGAAGGACGCGGTGAAGCTTTCTTT.

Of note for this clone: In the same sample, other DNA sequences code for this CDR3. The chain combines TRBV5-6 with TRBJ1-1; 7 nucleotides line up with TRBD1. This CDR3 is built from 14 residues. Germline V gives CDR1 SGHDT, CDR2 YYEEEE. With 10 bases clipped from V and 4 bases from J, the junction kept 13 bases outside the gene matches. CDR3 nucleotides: TGTGCCTCGGAGGGACAGTTGATGGGCACTGAAGCTTTCTTT. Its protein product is CASEGQLMGTEAFF.

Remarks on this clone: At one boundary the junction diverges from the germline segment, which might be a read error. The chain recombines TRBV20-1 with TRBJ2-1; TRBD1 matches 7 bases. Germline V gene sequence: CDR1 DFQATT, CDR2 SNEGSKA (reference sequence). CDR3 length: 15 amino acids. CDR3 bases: TGCAGTGCTAGAGAGGAGACAGGGAGCCACAATGAGCAGCTCTTC. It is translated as CSAREETGSHNEQLF.

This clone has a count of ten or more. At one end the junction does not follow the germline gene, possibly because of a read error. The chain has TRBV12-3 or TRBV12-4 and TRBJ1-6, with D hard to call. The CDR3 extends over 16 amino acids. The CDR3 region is CASIRTLSSDNSPLHF. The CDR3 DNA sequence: TGTGCCAGCATACGGACGTTGAGCTCCGATAATTCACCCCTCCACTTT.

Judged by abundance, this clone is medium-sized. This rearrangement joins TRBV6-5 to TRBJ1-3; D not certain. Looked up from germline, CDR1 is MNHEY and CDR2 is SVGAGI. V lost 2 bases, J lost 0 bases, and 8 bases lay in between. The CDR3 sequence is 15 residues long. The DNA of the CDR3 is TGTGCCAGCAGTTACGAGGAGGCCTCTGGAAACACCATATATTTT. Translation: CASSYEEASGNTIYF.

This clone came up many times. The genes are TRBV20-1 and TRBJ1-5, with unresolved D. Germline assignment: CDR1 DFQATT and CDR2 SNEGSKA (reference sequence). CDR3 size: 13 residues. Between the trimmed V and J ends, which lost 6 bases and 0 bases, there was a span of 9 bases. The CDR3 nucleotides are TGCAGTGCCGGGTCGATTAGCAATCAGCCCCAGCATTTT. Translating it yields CSAGSISNQPQHF.

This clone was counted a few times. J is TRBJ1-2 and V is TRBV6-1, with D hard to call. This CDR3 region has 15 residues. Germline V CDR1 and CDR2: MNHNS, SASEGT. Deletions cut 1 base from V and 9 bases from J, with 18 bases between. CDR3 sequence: CASSEESQCGYCYTF. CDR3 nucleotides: TGTGCCAGCAGTGAAGAGTCGCAGTGCGGGTATTGCTACACCTTC.

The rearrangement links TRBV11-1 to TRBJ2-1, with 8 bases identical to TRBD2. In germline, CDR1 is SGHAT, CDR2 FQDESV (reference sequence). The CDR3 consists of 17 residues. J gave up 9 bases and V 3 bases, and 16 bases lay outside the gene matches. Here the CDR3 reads CASSFGGGSGGPFEQFF. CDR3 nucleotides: TGTGCCAGCAGCTTTGGGGGGGGATCGGGAGGGCCATTTGAGCAGTTCTTC.

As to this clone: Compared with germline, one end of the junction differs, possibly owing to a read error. CDR3 sequence reads: CASRLSGAGGTGELFF. DNA of the CDR3: TGTGCCAGCAGATTGTCCGGAGCGGGAGGCACCGGAGAGCTGTTTTTT. The chain joins TRBV7-8 to TRBJ2-2; 9 bases match TRBD2. CDR3 length: 16 amino acids. From germline, CDR1 is SGHVS and CDR2 FQNEAQ. Filled out from reference TRBV7-8 and TRBJ2-2, the complete variable domain reads GAGVSQSPRYKVAKRGQDVALRCDPISGHVSLFWYQQALGQGPEFLTYFQNEAQLDKSGLPSDRFFAERPEGSVSTLKIQRTQQEDSAVYLCASRLSGAGGTGELFFGEGSRLTVL.

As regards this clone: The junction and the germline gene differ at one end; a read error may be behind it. The CDR3 protein is CASSTTWGVFGYVYTF. CDR3 bases: TGTGCCAGTAGTACGACATGGGGGGTTTTTGGCTATGTCTACACCTTC. This chain connects TRBV19 to TRBJ1-2, with D maybe TRBD1 (5 bases). Germline CDR1 LNHDA, CDR2 SQIVND (reference sequence). CDR3 length: 16 amino acids.